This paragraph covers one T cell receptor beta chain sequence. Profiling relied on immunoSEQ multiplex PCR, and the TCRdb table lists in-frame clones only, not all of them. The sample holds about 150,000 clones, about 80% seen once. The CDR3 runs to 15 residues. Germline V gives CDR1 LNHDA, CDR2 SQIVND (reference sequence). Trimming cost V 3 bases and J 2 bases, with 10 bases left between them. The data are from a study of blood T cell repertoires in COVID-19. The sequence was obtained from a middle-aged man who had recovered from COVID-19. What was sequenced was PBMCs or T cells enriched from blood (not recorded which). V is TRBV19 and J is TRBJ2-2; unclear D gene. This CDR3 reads CASSISAANTGELFF. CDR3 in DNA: TGTGCCAGTAGTATTTCTGCGGCAAACACCGGGGAGCTGTTTTTT.